This T cell receptor beta chain was sequenced for a study of shared clonotypes between healthy human individuals. Regarding the study as a whole: Only blood samples were collected, and tissue repertoires likely differ. Shared clonotypes: 4.5% to 5% naive CD4, around 3.4% naive CD8, around 2.2% memory CD4, under 0.5% memory CD8.

Points on this clone: Antigen: not known.

Germline-derived CDR1 and CDR2 are SGHVS and FNYEAQ. This CDR3 comprises 17 residues. V lost 5 bases and J lost 2; bases outside the gene matches: 12. Clones were read by immunoSEQ multiplex PCR, and TCRdb kept only the in-frame ones, dropping some. The table records over 2 million clones, 85% to 95% of them present only once. The V gene is TRBV7-6, the J gene TRBJ2-7; TRBD2 aligns across 10 bases. This receptor was taken from a man younger than 35 in good health. Some clones in this sample may be carry-over from other donors' samples. Sequencing was carried out using naive CD4+ T cells from PBMCs. The subset was: CD45RA+ positively selected. CDR3 DNA sequence: TGTGCCAGCAGCCCCCCCAGCGGGAGGGCAAGCACCTACGAGCAGTACTTC. Protein product: CASSPPSGRASTYEQYF.